These T cell receptor beta chains were read from a single sample in a study of cytomegalovirus exposure and HLA in healthy donors. TCRdb's copy holds only in-frame clones and misses some; the assay was immunoSEQ multiplex PCR. The sample lists over 65,000 clones, about 80% occurring once. Sequenced material: PBMCs. The source of these receptors is a woman aged 40 to 50 in good health and CMV-seronegative. Each CDR3 is given with its conserved first and last residue. The D gene is left open where the match is weak. Only some rows state a clone size, as once, few, many or a class for expanded clones.

clone_size | j_call | v_call | d_call | cdr3_aa | cdr3_nt
. | TRBJ1-1 | TRBV4-1 | . | CASSQDRGGGTEAFF | TGCGCCAGCAGCCAAGATCGGGGCGGGGGTACTGAAGCTTTCTTT
. | TRBJ2-7 | TRBV27 | TRBD1 | CASSLYMDRGGYEQYF | TGTGCCAGCAGTTTATACATGGACAGGGGAGGCTACGAGCAGTACTTC
. | TRBJ2-3 | TRBV5-1 | TRBD1 | CASSSTRGRSRTDTQYF | TGCGCCAGCAGCTCAACCAGGGGGAGAAGTCGCACAGATACGCAGTATTTT
. | TRBJ1-1 | TRBV5-1 | . | CASSLGQVNTEAFF | TGCGCCAGCAGCTTGGGACAGGTGAACACTGAAGCTTTCTTT
. | TRBJ1-5 | TRBV2 | . | CASRTASNQPQHF | TGTGCCAGCAGGACAGCCAGCAATCAGCCCCAGCATTTT
. | TRBJ1-5 | TRBV30 | . | CAWSVQQNQPQHF | TGTGCCTGGAGTGTACAGCAAAATCAGCCCCAGCATTTT
. | TRBJ1-1 | TRBV18 | . | CASSPSMNTEAFF | TGTGCCAGCTCACCTTCAATGAACACTGAAGCTTTCTTT
. | TRBJ2-3 | TRBV5-1 | TRBD2 | CASSVLAGVTDTQYF | TGCGCCAGCAGCGTACTAGCGGGCGTAACAGATACGCAGTATTTT
. | TRBJ2-7 | TRBV5-1 | TRBD1 | CASSLGGQGYEQYF | TGCGCCAGCAGCTTGGGGGGACAGGGTTACGAGCAGTACTTC
. | TRBJ2-3 | TRBV6-4 | TRBD2 | CASSDASGSTDTQYF | TGTGCCAGCAGTGACGCTAGCGGGAGCACAGATACGCAGTATTTT
. | TRBJ2-2 | TRBV10-1 | . | CASSWDTDTGELFF | TGCGCCAGCAGTTGGGACACCGACACCGGGGAGCTGTTTTTT
once | TRBJ2-7 | TRBV10-2 | TRBD2 | CASSESSLAGRGYEQYF | TGCGCCAGCAGTGAGTCCTCACTAGCGGGTAGGGGCTACGAGCAGTACTTC
. | TRBJ1-5 | TRBV6-1 | TRBD1 | CASTRDRGLGQPQHF | TGTGCCAGCACTAGGGACAGGGGGTTAGGGCAGCCCCAGCATTTT
. | TRBJ2-3 | TRBV6-1 | TRBD2 | CASRKLAGFATQYF | TGTGCCAGCAGAAAACTAGCGGGTTTTGCTACGCAGTATTTT
. | TRBJ1-4 | TRBV10-3 | . | CAISGQSNEKLFF | TGTGCCATCAGTGGGCAGTCGAATGAAAAACTGTTTTTT
. | TRBJ2-7 | TRBV19 | . | CASSIDQGQTYEQYF | TGTGCCAGTAGTATCGATCAAGGACAGACCTACGAGCAGTACTTC
. | TRBJ1-3 | TRBV25-1 | TRBD1 | CASSASRQGPSGNTIYF | TGTGCCAGCAGTGCGAGCAGACAGGGACCCTCTGGAAACACCATATATTTT
few | TRBJ2-2 | TRBV5-1 | . | CASSLAANTGELFF | TGCGCCAGCAGCTTGGCAGCGAACACCGGGGAGCTGTTTTTT
. | TRBJ1-1 | TRBV7-2 | . | CASSLSQGSMAFF | TGTGCCAGCAGCTTAAGCCAGGGTAGTATGGCTTTCTTT
. | TRBJ2-7 | TRBV4-3 | . | CASSQAQGYEQYF | TGCGCCAGCAGCCAAGCGCAGGGGTATGAGCAGTACTTC
. | TRBJ1-4 | TRBV23-1 | . | CASPLGRFVGEKLFF | TGCGCAAGCCCCTTGGGGAGGTTCGTGGGTGAAAAACTGTTTTTT
. | TRBJ1-1 | TRBV2 | . | CASSGQGGLTEAFF | TGTGCCAGCAGTGGTCAGGGAGGGTTGACTGAAGCTTTCTTT
. | TRBJ1-2 | TRBV28 | . | CASSRNRIYYGYTF | TGTGCCAGCAGCCGAAACAGGATTTACTATGGCTACACCTTC